The rows below give T cell receptor beta chains drawn from one sample of a study of T cells in localized non-small cell lung cancer. Profiling relied on immunoSEQ multiplex PCR, and the TCRdb table lists in-frame clones only, not all of them. The table has tens of thousands of clones, approximately 88% seen once. Sequenced here: peripheral blood, sampled before any cancer treatment. The source of these receptors is a man aged 40-75 years with stage I squamous cell lung carcinoma. The CDR3 runs from the conserved cysteine through the conserved F or W. Each record gives: V gene, J gene, CDR3 protein.

V: TRBV5-1
J: TRBJ1-5
CDR3: CASSFGVDQPQHF

V: TRBV18
J: TRBJ1-1
CDR3: CASSRNNRAEAFF

V: TRBV15
J: TRBJ1-2
CDR3: CATSFGQDGYTF

V: TRBV5-1
J: TRBJ2-5
CDR3: CASSLGSAVDGETQYF

V: TRBV5-1
J: TRBJ1-4
CDR3: CASSPGQARRREKLFF

V: TRBV9
J: TRBJ2-2
CDR3: CASSPQALNTGELFF

V: TRBV5-1
J: TRBJ1-1
CDR3: CASSLAGQTAFF

V: TRBV6-1
J: TRBJ2-5
CDR3: CASSEGFQETQYF

V: TRBV7-2
J: TRBJ2-4
CDR3: CASSLLAKNIQYF

V: TRBV18
J: TRBJ2-5
CDR3: CASSPPNNQETQYF

V: TRBV10-3
J: TRBJ1-1
CDR3: CAISDPERGRTEAFF

V: TRBV4-1
J: TRBJ2-3
CDR3: CASSPIPGRRGGDTQYF

V: TRBV18
J: TRBJ2-3
CDR3: CASSQAVGSPDTQYF

V: TRBV10-3
J: TRBJ1-2
CDR3: CAITTGGYGYTF

V: TRBV18
J: TRBJ1-2
CDR3: CASSPGQRYGYTF

V: TRBV18
J: TRBJ1-1
CDR3: CASSLYRGRNTEAFF

V: TRBV28
J: TRBJ2-7
CDR3: CASSRGGSAYEQYF

V: TRBV7-2
J: TRBJ2-7
CDR3: CASSLVPRGGSYEQYF

V: TRBV28
J: TRBJ2-7
CDR3: CASSTTSYLYEQYF

V: TRBV5-1
J: TRBJ2-2
CDR3: CASSPSTGIAGELFF

V: TRBV29-1
J: TRBJ1-1
CDR3: CSVRTGMNTEAFF

V: TRBV7-9
J: TRBJ2-7
CDR3: CASSWSSYEQYF

V: TRBV19
J: TRBJ1-4
CDR3: CASSDGSTNEKLFF

V: TRBV5-1
J: TRBJ2-7
CDR3: CASSLEQGSSYEQYF

V: TRBV4-1
J: TRBJ1-1
CDR3: CASSQLGGNTEAFF

V: TRBV6-1
J: TRBJ2-5
CDR3: CASSPEPEETQYF

V: TRBV2
J: TRBJ1-6
CDR3: CASSTTDYSPLHF

V: TRBV6-6
J: TRBJ1-6
CDR3: CASRYLGSPLHF

V: TRBV6-6
J: TRBJ1-2
CDR3: CATTRTDSYGYTF

V: TRBV7-9
J: TRBJ1-2
CDR3: CASSLEALNYGYTF

V: TRBV7-9
J: TRBJ2-3
CDR3: CASSLILTSTDTQYF

V: TRBV18
J: TRBJ1-6
CDR3: CASSPETSPLHF

V: TRBV6-4
J: TRBJ1-1
CDR3: CASLVVGDMNTEAFF

V: TRBV19
J: TRBJ1-1
CDR3: CASSTMGGKRMNTEAFF

V: TRBV5-1
J: TRBJ1-6
CDR3: CASSLVAGKNSPLHF

V: TRBV4-1
J: TRBJ1-2
CDR3: CASSPQQGSHYGYTF